This T cell receptor (beta chain) is drawn from a study of blood T cells in healthy people across ages. CDR3 size: 15 residues. V lost 1 base and J lost 5; bases outside the gene matches: 5. Germline loops: CDR1 MNHEY, CDR2 SMNVEV (reference sequence). Primed by a sample-barcoded 5' primer and a J-beta primer mix, a second PCR proceeded for about 6 to 11 cycles. TCRdb processed the 5' RACE reads anew with MiXCR; each CDR3 protein has one entry. The data hold some 1,000,000 distinct CDR3 sequences, with around 27% observed a single time. This clonotype came up a few times. In addition, the sample was reused for a study of T cells of mothers and their children.

The source material was blood. This chain uses TRBV27 with TRBJ2-7; 10 nucleotides line up with TRBD2. The TCR sequence derives from a girl aged 2-10 years in good health. The CDR3, as DNA: TGTGCCAGCAGTTTATTGGCTAGCGGGAGACACGAGCAGTACTTC. Amino acid sequence: CASSLLASGRHEQYF.